What follows are 28 T cell receptor beta chains derived from one specimen sequenced in a study of blood T cell repertoires in COVID-19. This table comes from immunoSEQ multiplex PCR, and its TCRdb copy is limited to in-frame clones, with some not included. The sample lists hundreds of thousands of clones; 87% were seen once. The source material was peripheral blood. The receptor set was obtained from a woman aged 40 to 50 who had recovered from COVID-19.

The rearrangement uses TRBV15 and TRBJ2-2, with D unresolved. Deletions cut 1 base from V and 6 bases from J, with 6 bases between. The CDR3 length is 13 residues. Looked up from germline, CDR1 is LNHNV and CDR2 is YYDKDF (reference sequence). The chain's CDR3 is CATSRARPGELFF. The CDR3 region has the DNA TGTGCCACCAGCAGAGCTAGGCCCGGGGAGCTGTTTTTT. Filled out from reference TRBV15 and TRBJ2-2, the complete variable domain reads DAMVIQNPRYQVTQFGKPVTLSCSQTLNHNVMYWYQQKSSQAPKLLFHYYDKDFNNEADTPDNFQSRRPNTSFCFLDIRSPGLGDTAMYLCATSRARPGELFFGEGSRLTVL.

The rearrangement links TRBV19 to TRBJ1-2, with D unresolved. The V gene's germline CDR1 is LNHDA and CDR2 SQIVND (reference sequence). V shed 8 bases and J shed 5 bases, with 9 bases lying between them. The CDR3 has 11 amino acids. CDR3 loop: CASSLYYGYTF. The CDR3 DNA reads as TGTGCCAGTTCCCTCTATTATGGCTACACCTTC.

The chain employs TRBV6-2 or TRBV6-3 and TRBJ1-1, with D possibly being TRBD1 (6 bases). Trimming removed 2 bases at V and 1 base at J, with 14 bases between. CDR3 length equals 16 residues. In germline, CDR1 is MNHEY, CDR2 SVGEGT. The CDR3 DNA reads TGTGCCAGCAGTTACCCATCGACAGGAGCGAACACTGAAGCTTTCTTT. Translation: CASSYPSTGANTEAFF.

The genes are TRBV5-1 and TRBJ1-6; the match to TRBD1 covers 8 bases. The J segment lost 7 bases and the V segment lost 0 bases, leaving 3 bases of the junction unmatched. The germline gives CDR1 SGHRS, CDR2 YFSETQ. The CDR3 consists of 15 residues. The CDR3 region is CASSLGQGQNSPLHF. The DNA of the CDR3 is TGCGCCAGCAGCTTGGGACAGGGGCAAAATTCACCCCTCCACTTT. The full variable domain, in which reference TRBV5-1 and TRBJ1-6 provide the parts outside the CDR3, is KAGVTQTPRYLIKTRGQQVTLSCSPISGHRSVSWYQQTPGQGLQFLFEYFSETQRNKGNFPGRFSGRQFSNSRSEMNVSTLELGDSALYLCASSLGQGQNSPLHFGNGTRLTVT.

V is TRBV11-3 and J is TRBJ1-3, with 7 bases identical to TRBD1. Germline values: CDR1 SGHNT, CDR2 YENEEA. The CDR3 totals 16 residues. V was pared by 4 bases and J by 0 bases, with 6 bases of the junction left unmatched. In DNA, the CDR3 is TGTGCCAGCAGCTCAAGGACAGGAGCCTCTGGAAACACCATATATTTT. Its translation is CASSSRTGASGNTIYF. Full variable domain (rest looked up from reference TRBV11-3 and TRBJ1-3): EAGVVQSPRYKIIEKKQPVAFWCNPISGHNTLYWYLQNLGQGPELLIRYENEEAVDDSQLPKDRFSAERLKGVDSTLKIQPAELGDSAVYLCASSSRTGASGNTIYFGEGSWLTVV.

The V call is TRBV7-9, the J call TRBJ2-2; a weak D match, TRBD1 (6 bases). The CDR3 has 14 residues. V was clipped by 6 bases and J by 3 bases, with 11 bases between them. Germline values: CDR1 SEHNR, CDR2 FQNEAQ (reference sequence). Written as DNA, the CDR3 is TGTGCCAGCAGGGGGGCAGGGGACACCGGGGAGCTGTTTTTT. Encoded protein: CASRGAGDTGELFF.

This clone was found once. This chain uses TRBV7-9 with TRBJ1-2; TRBD1 agrees at 7 bases. V gave up 4 bases and J gave up 6 bases; unmatched junction bases: 2. Germline lookup yields CDR1 SEHNR and CDR2 FQNEAQ (reference sequence). The CDR3 spans 12 residues. In nucleotides, the CDR3 is TGTGCCAGCAGCTACGGACAGGATGGCTACACCTTC. Amino acids: CASSYGQDGYTF. Combining the CDR3 with reference TRBV7-9 and TRBJ1-2 gives the whole variable domain DTGVSQNPRHKITKRGQNVTFRCDPISEHNRLYWYRQTLGQGPEFLTYFQNEAQLEKSRLLSDRFSAERPKGSFSTLEIQRTEQGDSAMYLCASSYGQDGYTFGSGTRLTVV.

This clone was counted once. The chain employs TRBV9 and TRBJ1-2; 8 bases fit TRBD1. The CDR3 loop spans 14 amino acids. Germline V gene lookup returns CDR1 SGDLS and CDR2 YYNGEE. J was trimmed by 8 bases and V by 3 bases; bases with no gene match: 9. CDR3 nucleotides: TGTGCCAGCAGCGCCTACGACAGGGGAGGCGGCTACACCTTC. Amino acids: CASSAYDRGGGYTF.

The CDR3 protein is CASSLVGDRGSGELFF. The CDR3 bases are TGTGCCAGCAGCTTAGTCGGGGACAGGGGTTCCGGGGAGCTGTTTTTT. The chain links TRBV7-9 to TRBJ2-2, with 10 nucleotides matching TRBD1. This CDR3 spans 16 amino acids. Germline V gives CDR1 SEHNR, CDR2 FQNEAQ (reference sequence). The trim removed 1 base at V and 6 bases at J, leaving 5 bases unmatched. The full variable domain, in which reference TRBV7-9 and TRBJ2-2 provide the parts outside the CDR3, is DTGVSQNPRHKITKRGQNVTFRCDPISEHNRLYWYRQTLGQGPEFLTYFQNEAQLEKSRLLSDRFSAERPKGSFSTLEIQRTEQGDSAMYLCASSLVGDRGSGELFFGEGSRLTVL.

This clone was seen at least ten times. The V and J genes are TRBV4-1 and TRBJ1-4, with D unclear. V was pared by 0 bases and J by 5 bases, with 7 bases between. Per germline, CDR1 MGHRA and CDR2 YSYEKL. The CDR3 is 14 residues long. The CDR3 protein is CASSQDLQNEKLFF. CDR3 DNA: TGCGCCAGCAGCCAAGATCTACAGAATGAAAAACTGTTTTTT.

The chain carries TRBV6-2 or TRBV6-3 and TRBJ1-2, with TRBD1 matching 8 bases. Germline trimming cut 4 bases from V and 3 bases from J; bases unmatched to any gene: 7. The CDR3 length is 15 residues. In germline, CDR1 is MNHEY, CDR2 SVGEGT. CDR3 sequence: CASSSRTGKYYGYTF. The CDR3 DNA is TGTGCCAGCAGTTCAAGGACAGGGAAGTACTATGGCTACACCTTC.

The V gene is TRBV5-4, the J gene TRBJ1-1, with D tentatively TRBD1 (6 bases). Germline V lookup: CDR1 SGHNT, CDR2 YYREEE (reference sequence). This CDR3 contains 14 residues. The V and J ends lost 0 bases and 4 bases respectively, with 10 bases between them. The CDR3 nucleotides read TGTGCCAGCAGCTTGGCTCAAGGGGGCACTGAAGCTTTCTTT. This gives the protein CASSLAQGGTEAFF. Drawing the rest from reference TRBV5-4 and TRBJ1-1, the complete variable domain is ETGVTQSPTHLIKTRGQQVTLRCSSQSGHNTVSWYQQALGQGPQFIFQYYREEENGRGNFPPRFSGLQFPNYSSELNVNALELDDSALYLCASSLAQGGTEAFFGQGTRLTVV.

This rearrangement joins TRBV12-5 to TRBJ1-4; no clear D. V lost 8 bases and J lost 3, with 16 bases in between. The length of the CDR3 is 15 residues. CDR1 is LGHNT, CDR2 FRNRAP, per germline. The CDR3, as DNA: TGTGCTAGTAGGGCCCCCTCCGGGGCTAATGAAAAACTGTTTTTT. Amino acids: CASRAPSGANEKLFF.

This chain connects TRBV5-6 to TRBJ1-2, with TRBD1 identical over 7 bases. Germline V gene data show CDR1 as SGHDT and CDR2 as YYEEEE. The CDR3 is 16 amino acids. The J segment lost 4 bases and the V segment lost 4 bases, leaving 13 bases of the junction unmatched. CDR3 in DNA: TGTGCCAGCAGCCGTGACAGGGCAGGGCCCAGCTATGGCTACACCTTC. Its translation: CASSRDRAGPSYGYTF.

This clone was seen a handful of times. This chain connects TRBV5-4 to TRBJ2-6, with D perhaps TRBD1 (5 bases). The CDR3 is made up of 18 amino acids. Trimming took off 0 bases at V and 4 bases at J, with 17 bases between the two ends. Germline CDR1 is SGHNT and CDR2 is YYREEE (reference sequence). The CDR3 DNA is TGTGCCAGCAGCTTGGGAAGGGGCCAGATACCCGGGGCCAACGTCCTGACTTTC. Protein: CASSLGRGQIPGANVLTF.

V usage is TRBV6-5 and J usage is TRBJ1-2; 8 bases are a match to TRBD1. This CDR3 has 15 residues. Trimming took 0 bases from V and 3 from J; bases not matched to a gene: 3. Per the germline V gene, CDR1 is MNHEY and CDR2 is SVGAGI. The DNA of the CDR3 is TGTGCCAGCAGTTACTCGCAGGGGGCGGACTATGGCTACACCTTC. Its translation: CASSYSQGADYGYTF.

This sequence joins TRBV7-9 and TRBJ2-2, with D possibly matching TRBD1 (6 bases). The CDR3 covers 16 residues. CDR1 and CDR2 (germline): SEHNR, FQNEAQ (reference sequence). The V end was cut by 6 bases, the J end by 2 bases, with 16 bases between. CDR3 bases: TGTGCCAGCAGGACCGGACAGCTCCTAAACACCGGGGAGCTGTTTTTT. It is translated as CASRTGQLLNTGELFF.

V usage is TRBV7-2 and J usage is TRBJ2-7; D is possibly TRBD1 (6 bases). The V gene's germline CDR1 is SGHTA and CDR2 FQGNSA. CDR3 length equals 17 residues. V was clipped by 1 base and J by 3 bases, with 19 bases between them. In DNA form, the CDR3 reads TGTGCCAGCAGCTTAGGGGCAGGGGTGGGTACGGGCTACGAGCAGTACTTC. It translates to CASSLGAGVGTGYEQYF. Complete variable domain (other parts from reference TRBV7-2 and TRBJ2-7): GAGVSQSPSNKVTEKGKDVELRCDPISGHTALYWYRQSLGQGLEFLIYFQGNSAPDKSGLPSDRFSAERTGGSVSTLTIQRTQQEDSAVYLCASSLGAGVGTGYEQYFGPGTRLTVT.

The V gene is TRBV6-6, the J gene TRBJ1-4; 11 bases line up with TRBD1. The CDR3 is 18 amino acids. J lost 3 bases, V lost 5 bases, and 11 bases had no gene match. From germline, CDR1 is MNHNY and CDR2 SVGAGI (reference sequence). CDR3 in DNA: TGTGCCAGCAGTCTAGGGACAGGGGGTTTGAGACCTAATGAAAAACTGTTTTTT. It encodes CASSLGTGGLRPNEKLFF.

There are a few counts of this clone. The rearrangement joins TRBV7-2 to TRBJ2-2; 9 bases align to TRBD1. The length of the CDR3 is 15 residues. The germline gives CDR1 SGHTA, CDR2 FQGNSA. J gave up 9 bases and V 1 base, and 6 bases lay outside the gene matches. The CDR3, as DNA: TGTGCCAGCAGCTTAGGTGGGACAGGGCTCAGGGAGCTGTTTTTT. Protein sequence: CASSLGGTGLRELFF.

The genes are TRBV11-2 and TRBJ2-3, with a weak D call TRBD1 (6 bases). This CDR3 region has 16 residues. Trimming removed 2 bases from V and 6 bases from J, with 18 bases in between. CDR1 and CDR2 (germline): SGHAT, FQNNGV. The CDR3 loop reads CASSLLLQGRGDTQYF. DNA of the CDR3: TGTGCCAGCAGCTTATTACTACAGGGAAGAGGGGATACGCAGTATTTT.

J is TRBJ1-4 and V is TRBV30; D remains ambiguous. V lost 0 bases to trimming and J lost 2 bases, with 7 bases between them. Germline CDR1 is GTSNPN and CDR2 is SVGIG (reference sequence). CDR3 length equals 14 residues. This chain's CDR3 is CAWSVTGTNEKLFF. In DNA form, the CDR3 reads TGTGCCTGGAGTGTAACCGGGACTAATGAAAAACTGTTTTTT.

V usage is TRBV24-1 and J usage is TRBJ2-1; TRBD1 matches 7 bases. V lost 9 bases, J lost 7 bases, and 2 bases stayed unmatched. The CDR3 is 11 residues long. CDR1 KGHDR and CDR2 SFDVKD come from the germline V gene. The CDR3 sequence is CATSTGNEQFF. DNA of the CDR3: TGTGCCACCTCGACAGGGAATGAGCAGTTCTTC.

The rearrangement uses TRBV5-4 and TRBJ2-5, with 7 bases that match TRBD2. Germline-derived CDR1 and CDR2 are SGHNT and YYREEE (reference sequence). The CDR3 is 15 amino acids. After removal of 4 bases from V and 2 bases from J, the junction contained 8 bases not matched to a gene. The DNA for the CDR3 is TGTGCCAGCAGCCGCGGGGGACGGACACAAGAGACCCAGTACTTC. Translation gives CASSRGGRTQETQYF.

V is TRBV6-4 and J is TRBJ1-2; 9 bases line up with TRBD1. The V gene's germline CDR1 is MRHNA and CDR2 SNTAGT. Trimming took 6 bases from V and 7 from J; bases not matched to a gene: 9. The CDR3 runs 14 residues. CDR3 DNA sequence: TGTGCCAGCAGGGCTGACAGGGGGGACGGTGGCTACACCTTC. It codes for CASRADRGDGGYTF.

The genes are TRBV18 and TRBJ1-2; 11 nucleotides match TRBD1. Germline V gene lookup returns CDR1 KGHSH and CDR2 LQKENI. Unmatched junction bases numbered 0, after V lost 0 bases and J lost 3 bases. The CDR3 loop spans 15 amino acids. The CDR3 reads CASSPPGQGDYGYTF. CDR3 nucleotide sequence: TGTGCCAGCTCACCACCGGGACAGGGGGACTATGGCTACACCTTC.

The gene calls are TRBV3-1 (or the pseudogene TRBV3-2) and TRBJ2-5, with TRBD2 matching 12 bases. The CDR3 is 17 residues long. V shed 3 bases, J shed 5 bases, and the junction held 10 bases outside the gene matches. The V gene's germline CDR1 is LGHDT and CDR2 YNNKEL (reference sequence). CDR3 amino acids: CASSQSPGLAGSETQYF. CDR3 nucleotide sequence: TGTGCCAGCAGCCAGAGCCCGGGACTAGCGGGCTCGGAGACCCAGTACTTC.

The chain uses TRBV7-8 and TRBJ2-7; 9 nucleotides align to TRBD2. This CDR3 comprises 16 residues. V shed 2 bases and J 2 bases; nucleotides not matched to a gene: 7. Per the germline V gene, CDR1 is SGHVS and CDR2 is FQNEAQ. The chain's CDR3 is CASSLPRGGGAYEQYF. CDR3 DNA sequence: TGTGCCAGCAGCTTACCCCGGGGCGGGGGGGCCTACGAGCAGTACTTC.